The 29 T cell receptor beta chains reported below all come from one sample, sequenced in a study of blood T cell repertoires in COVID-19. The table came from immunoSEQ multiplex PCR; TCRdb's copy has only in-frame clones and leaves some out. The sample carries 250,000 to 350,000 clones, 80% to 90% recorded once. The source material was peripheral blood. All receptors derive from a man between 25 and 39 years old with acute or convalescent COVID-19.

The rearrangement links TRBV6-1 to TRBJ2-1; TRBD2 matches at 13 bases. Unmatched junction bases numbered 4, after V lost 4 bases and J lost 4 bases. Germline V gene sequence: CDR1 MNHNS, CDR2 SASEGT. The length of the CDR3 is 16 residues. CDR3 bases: TGTGCCAGCAGTGGGACTAGCGGGGGACAATACAATGAGCAGTTCTTC. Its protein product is CASSGTSGGQYNEQFF.

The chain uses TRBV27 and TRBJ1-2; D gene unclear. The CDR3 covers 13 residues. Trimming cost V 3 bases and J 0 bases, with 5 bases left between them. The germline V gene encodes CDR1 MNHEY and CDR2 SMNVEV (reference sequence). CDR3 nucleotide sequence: TGTGCCAGCAGTTTTGGGCCTAACTATGGCTACACCTTC. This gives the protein CASSFGPNYGYTF.

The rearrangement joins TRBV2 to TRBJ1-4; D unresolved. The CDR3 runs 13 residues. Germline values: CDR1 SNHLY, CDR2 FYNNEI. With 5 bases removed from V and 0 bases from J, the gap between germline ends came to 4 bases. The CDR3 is CASSPTTNEKLFF. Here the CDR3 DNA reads TGTGCCAGCAGTCCTACAACTAATGAAAAACTGTTTTTT.

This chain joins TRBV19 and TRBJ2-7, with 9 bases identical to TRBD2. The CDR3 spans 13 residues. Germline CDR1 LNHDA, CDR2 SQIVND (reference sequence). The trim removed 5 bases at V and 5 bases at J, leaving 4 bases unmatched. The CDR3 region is CASSFGTSHEQYF. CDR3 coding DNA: TGTGCCAGTAGTTTCGGGACTAGCCACGAGCAGTACTTC.

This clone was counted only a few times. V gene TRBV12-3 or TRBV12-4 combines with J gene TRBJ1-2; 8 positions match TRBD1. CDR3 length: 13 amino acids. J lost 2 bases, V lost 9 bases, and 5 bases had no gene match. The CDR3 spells CASSGGENYGYTF. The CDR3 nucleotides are TGTGCCAGTTCAGGGGGCGAAAACTATGGCTACACCTTC.

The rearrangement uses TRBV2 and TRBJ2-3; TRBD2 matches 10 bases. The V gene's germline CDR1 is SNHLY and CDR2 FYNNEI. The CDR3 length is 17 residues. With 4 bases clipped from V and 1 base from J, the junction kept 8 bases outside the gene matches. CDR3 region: CASSASGGVRGTDTQYF. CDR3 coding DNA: TGTGCCAGCAGTGCCAGCGGGGGGGTGCGGGGCACAGATACGCAGTATTTT.

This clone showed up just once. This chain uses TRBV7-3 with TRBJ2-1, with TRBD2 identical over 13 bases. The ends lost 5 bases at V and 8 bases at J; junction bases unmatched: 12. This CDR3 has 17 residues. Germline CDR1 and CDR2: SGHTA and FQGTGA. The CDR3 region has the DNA TGTGCCAGCAGCCGACTAGCGGGAGGCGTACCTGTTGATGAGCAGTTCTTC. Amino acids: CASSRLAGGVPVDEQFF.

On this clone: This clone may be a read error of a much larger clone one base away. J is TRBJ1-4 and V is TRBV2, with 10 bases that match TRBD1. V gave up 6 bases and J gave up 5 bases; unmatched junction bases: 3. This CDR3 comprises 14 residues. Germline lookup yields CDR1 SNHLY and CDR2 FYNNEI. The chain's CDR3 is CASSTGQGNEKLFF. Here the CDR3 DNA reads TGTGCCAGCAGCACGGGACAGGGGAATGAAAAACTGTTTTTT.

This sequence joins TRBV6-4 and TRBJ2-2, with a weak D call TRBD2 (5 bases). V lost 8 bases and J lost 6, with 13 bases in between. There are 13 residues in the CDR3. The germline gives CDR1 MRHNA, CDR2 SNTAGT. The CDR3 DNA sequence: TGTGCCAGCGGCACTAGTGCGGCCGGGGAGCTGTTTTTT. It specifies CASGTSAAGELFF.

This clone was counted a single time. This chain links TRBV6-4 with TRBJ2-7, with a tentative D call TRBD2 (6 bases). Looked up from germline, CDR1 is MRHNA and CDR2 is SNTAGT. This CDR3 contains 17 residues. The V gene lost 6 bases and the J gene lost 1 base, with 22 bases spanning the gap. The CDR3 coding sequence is TGTGCCAGCAGAGGCAAGGAGGGAGACCACAAATCCTACGAGCAGTACTTC. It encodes CASRGKEGDHKSYEQYF.

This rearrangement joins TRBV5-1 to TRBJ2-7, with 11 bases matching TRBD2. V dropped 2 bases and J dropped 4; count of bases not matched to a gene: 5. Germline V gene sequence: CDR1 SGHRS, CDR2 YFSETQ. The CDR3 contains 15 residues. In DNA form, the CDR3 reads TGCGCCAGCAGCTTCCTTAGCGGGAGGGCGTACGAGCAGTACTTC. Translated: CASSFLSGRAYEQYF.

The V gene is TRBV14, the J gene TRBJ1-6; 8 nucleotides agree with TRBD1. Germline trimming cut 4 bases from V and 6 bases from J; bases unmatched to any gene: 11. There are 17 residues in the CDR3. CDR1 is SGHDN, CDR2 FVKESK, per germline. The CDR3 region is CASSLSRDRLINSPLHF. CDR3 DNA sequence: TGTGCCAGCAGCCTATCTCGGGACAGGCTTATTAATTCACCCCTCCACTTT.

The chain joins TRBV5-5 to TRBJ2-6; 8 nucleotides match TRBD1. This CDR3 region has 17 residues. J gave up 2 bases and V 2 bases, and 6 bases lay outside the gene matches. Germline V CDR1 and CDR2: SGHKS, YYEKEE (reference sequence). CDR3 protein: CASSFWAGGAGANVLTF. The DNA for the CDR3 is TGTGCCAGCAGCTTTTGGGCAGGGGGCGCTGGGGCCAACGTCCTGACTTTC.

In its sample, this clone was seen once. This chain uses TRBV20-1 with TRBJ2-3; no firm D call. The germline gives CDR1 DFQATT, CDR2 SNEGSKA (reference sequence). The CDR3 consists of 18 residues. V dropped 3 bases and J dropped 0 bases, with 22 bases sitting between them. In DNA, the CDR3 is TGCAGTGCTAGTTTAGGTCTTGGTCTCGCGGCTAGCACAGATACGCAGTATTTT. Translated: CSASLGLGLAASTDTQYF.

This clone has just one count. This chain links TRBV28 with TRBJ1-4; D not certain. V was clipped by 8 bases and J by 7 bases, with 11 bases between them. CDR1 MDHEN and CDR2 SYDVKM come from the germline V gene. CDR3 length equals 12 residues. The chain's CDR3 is CASADLGEKLFF. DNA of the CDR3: TGTGCCAGCGCAGATCTAGGTGAAAAACTGTTTTTT.

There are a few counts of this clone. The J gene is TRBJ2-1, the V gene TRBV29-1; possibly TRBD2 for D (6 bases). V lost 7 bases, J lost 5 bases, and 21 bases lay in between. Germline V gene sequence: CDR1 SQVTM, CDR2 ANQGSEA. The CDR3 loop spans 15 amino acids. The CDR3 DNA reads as TGCAGCGCCATCAAGCGAGGAGGGCAAAACAATGAGCAGTTCTTC. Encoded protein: CSAIKRGGQNNEQFF.

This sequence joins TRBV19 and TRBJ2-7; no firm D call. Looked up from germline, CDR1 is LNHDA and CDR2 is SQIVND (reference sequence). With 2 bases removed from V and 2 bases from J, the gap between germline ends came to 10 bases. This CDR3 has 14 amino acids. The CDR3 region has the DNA TGTGCCAGTAGTATAATGTCAGGCACCTACGAGCAGTACTTC. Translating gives CASSIMSGTYEQYF.

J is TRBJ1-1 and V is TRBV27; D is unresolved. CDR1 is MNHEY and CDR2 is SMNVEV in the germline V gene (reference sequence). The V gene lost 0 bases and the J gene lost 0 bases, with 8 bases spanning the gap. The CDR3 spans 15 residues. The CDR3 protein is CASSLSQLLNTEAFF. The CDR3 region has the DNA TGTGCCAGCAGTTTATCGCAGTTATTGAACACTGAAGCTTTCTTT.

CDR3 nucleotide sequence: TGTGCCGCCAGTTTGTCAATTAGCACAGATACGCAGTATTTT. It codes for CAASLSISTDTQYF. J is TRBJ2-3 and V is TRBV19; D is unresolved. Germline V gene sequence: CDR1 LNHDA, CDR2 SQIVND (reference sequence). The CDR3 is 14 residues long. V was trimmed by 11 bases and J by 0 bases, leaving 15 bases between them.

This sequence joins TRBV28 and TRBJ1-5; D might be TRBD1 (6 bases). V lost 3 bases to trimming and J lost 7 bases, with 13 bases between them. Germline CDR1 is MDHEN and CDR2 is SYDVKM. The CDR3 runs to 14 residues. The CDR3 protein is CASSFRGGRQPQHF. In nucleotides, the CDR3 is TGTGCCAGCAGTTTCCGCGGGGGGCGGCAGCCCCAGCATTTT.

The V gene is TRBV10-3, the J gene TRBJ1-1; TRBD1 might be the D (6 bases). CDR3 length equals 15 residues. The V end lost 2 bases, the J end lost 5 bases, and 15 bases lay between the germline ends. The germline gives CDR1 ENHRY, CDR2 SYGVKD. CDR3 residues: CAISETAGADTEAFF. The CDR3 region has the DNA TGTGCCATCAGTGAGACGGCGGGGGCGGATACTGAAGCTTTCTTT.

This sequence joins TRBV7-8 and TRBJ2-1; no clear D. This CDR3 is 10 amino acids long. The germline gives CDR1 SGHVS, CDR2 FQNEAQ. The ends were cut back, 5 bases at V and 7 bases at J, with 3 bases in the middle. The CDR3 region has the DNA TGTGCCAGCAGCGAGAATGAGCAGTTCTTC. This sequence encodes CASSENEQFF.

The CDR3 loop is CASSSPGGHEQFF. CDR3 nucleotide sequence: TGTGCCAGTAGTAGCCCAGGGGGGCATGAGCAGTTCTTC. The J gene is TRBJ2-1, the V gene TRBV19; D is perhaps TRBD1 (7 bases). The CDR3 is 13 residues long. Deletions cut 4 bases from V and 8 bases from J, with 12 bases between. Germline CDR1 LNHDA, CDR2 SQIVND (reference sequence).

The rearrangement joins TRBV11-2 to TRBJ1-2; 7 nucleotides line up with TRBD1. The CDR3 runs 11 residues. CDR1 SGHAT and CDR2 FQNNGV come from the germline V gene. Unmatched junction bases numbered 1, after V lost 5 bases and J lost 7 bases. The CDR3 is CASSPGGGYTF. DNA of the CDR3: TGTGCCAGCAGCCCAGGGGGTGGCTACACCTTC.

The CDR3 sequence is CASSLAGDPYNEQFF. Written as DNA, the CDR3 is TGCGCCAGCAGCTTGGCGGGGGACCCTTACAATGAGCAGTTCTTC. V usage is TRBV5-1 and J usage is TRBJ2-1, with D possibly matching TRBD2 (6 bases). Germline V lookup: CDR1 SGHRS, CDR2 YFSETQ. The CDR3 has 15 amino acids. V was pared by 0 bases and J by 4 bases, with 11 bases between.

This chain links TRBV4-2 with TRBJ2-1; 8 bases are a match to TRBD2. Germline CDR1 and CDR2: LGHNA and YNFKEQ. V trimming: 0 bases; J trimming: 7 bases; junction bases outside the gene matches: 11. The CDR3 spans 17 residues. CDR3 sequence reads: CASSQETPGGARNEQFF. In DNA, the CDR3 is TGTGCCAGCAGCCAAGAAACTCCCGGGGGGGCGAGGAATGAGCAGTTCTTC.

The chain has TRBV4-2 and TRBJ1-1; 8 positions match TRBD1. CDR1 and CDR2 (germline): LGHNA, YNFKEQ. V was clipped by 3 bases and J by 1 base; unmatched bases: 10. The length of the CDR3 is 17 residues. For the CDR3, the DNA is TGTGCCAGCAGCCACGCCCCAGGGACAGGTTCGAACACTGAAGCTTTCTTT. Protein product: CASSHAPGTGSNTEAFF.

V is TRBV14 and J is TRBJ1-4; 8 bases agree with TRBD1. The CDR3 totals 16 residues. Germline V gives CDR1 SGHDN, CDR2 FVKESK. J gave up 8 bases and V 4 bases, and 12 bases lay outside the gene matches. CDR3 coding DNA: TGTGCCAGCAGCCGTTTGTCGGGCAGGGGGCGCGAAAAACTGTTTTTT. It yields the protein CASSRLSGRGREKLFF.

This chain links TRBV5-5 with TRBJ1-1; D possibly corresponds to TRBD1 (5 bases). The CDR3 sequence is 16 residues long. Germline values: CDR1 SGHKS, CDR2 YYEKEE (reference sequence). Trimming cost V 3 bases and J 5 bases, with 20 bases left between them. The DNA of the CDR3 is TGTGCCAGCAGCTCCCACCTGCGACAGCGTGGGACTGAAGCTTTCTTT. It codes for CASSSHLRQRGTEAFF. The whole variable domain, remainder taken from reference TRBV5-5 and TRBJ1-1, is DAGVTQSPTHLIKTRGQQVTLRCSPISGHKSVSWYQQVLGQGPQFIFQYYEKEERGRGNFPDRFSARQFPNYSSELNVNALLLGDSALYLCASSSHLRQRGTEAFFGQGTRLTVV.